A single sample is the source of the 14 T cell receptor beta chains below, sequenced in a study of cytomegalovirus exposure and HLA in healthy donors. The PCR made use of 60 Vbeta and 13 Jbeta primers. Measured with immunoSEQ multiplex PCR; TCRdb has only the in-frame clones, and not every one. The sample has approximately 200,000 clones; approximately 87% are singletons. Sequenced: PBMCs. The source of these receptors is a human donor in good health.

The CDR3 sequence is CASSAGGGGQTQYF. For the CDR3, the DNA is TGTGCCAGCAGCGCCGGGGGAGGGGGACAGACCCAGTACTTC. The chain employs TRBV9 and TRBJ2-5; D is perhaps TRBD2 (7 bases). V was clipped by 3 bases and J by 6 bases, with 15 bases between them. The CDR3 length is 14 residues. Germline CDR1 is SGDLS and CDR2 is YYNGEE.

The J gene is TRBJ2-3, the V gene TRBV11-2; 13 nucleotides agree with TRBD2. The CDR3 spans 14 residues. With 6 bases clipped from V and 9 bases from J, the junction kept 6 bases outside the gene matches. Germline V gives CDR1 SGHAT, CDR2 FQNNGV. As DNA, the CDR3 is TGTGCCAGCAGGGAACTAGCGGGAGGGCCAACGCAGTATTTT. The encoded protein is CASRELAGGPTQYF.

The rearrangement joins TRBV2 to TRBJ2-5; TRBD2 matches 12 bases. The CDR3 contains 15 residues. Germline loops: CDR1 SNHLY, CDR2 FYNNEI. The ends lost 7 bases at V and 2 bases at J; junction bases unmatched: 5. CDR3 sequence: CASTSGTSGQETQYF. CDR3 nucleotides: TGTGCCAGCACCAGCGGGACTAGCGGGCAAGAGACCCAGTACTTC.

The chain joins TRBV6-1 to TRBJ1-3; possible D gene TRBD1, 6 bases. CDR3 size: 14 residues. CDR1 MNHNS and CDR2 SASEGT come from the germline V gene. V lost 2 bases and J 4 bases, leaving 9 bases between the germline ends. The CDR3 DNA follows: TGTGCCAGCAGTGAAAACAGGGTCGGAAACACCATATATTTT. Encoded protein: CASSENRVGNTIYF.

The CDR3 protein is CASGGDRESQPQHF. CDR3 nucleotides: TGTGCCAGTGGGGGGGACAGGGAGTCTCAGCCCCAGCATTTT. The chain couples TRBV19 to TRBJ1-5; 9 nucleotides agree with TRBD1. V was clipped by 8 bases and J by 6 bases; unmatched bases: 8. The germline gives CDR1 LNHDA, CDR2 SQIVND (reference sequence). The CDR3 is 14 residues long.

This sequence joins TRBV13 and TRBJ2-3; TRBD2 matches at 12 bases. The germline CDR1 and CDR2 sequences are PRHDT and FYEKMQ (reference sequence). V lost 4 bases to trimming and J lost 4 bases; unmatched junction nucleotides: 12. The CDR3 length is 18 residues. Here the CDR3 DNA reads TGTGCCAGCAGCTCCACCGGGACTAGCGGGTGGAGCGCAGATACGCAGTATTTT. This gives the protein CASSSTGTSGWSADTQYF.

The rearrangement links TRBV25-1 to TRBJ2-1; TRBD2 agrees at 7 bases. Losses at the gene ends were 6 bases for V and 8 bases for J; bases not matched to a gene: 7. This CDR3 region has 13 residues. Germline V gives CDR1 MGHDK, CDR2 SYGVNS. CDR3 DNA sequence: TGTGCCAGCAGCTACGGACTAGTCTATGAGCAGTTCTTC. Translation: CASSYGLVYEQFF.

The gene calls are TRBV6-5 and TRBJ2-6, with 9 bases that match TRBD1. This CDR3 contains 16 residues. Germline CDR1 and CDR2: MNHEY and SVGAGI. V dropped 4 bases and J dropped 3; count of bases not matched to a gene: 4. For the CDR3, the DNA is TGTGCCAGCAGTTTATGGACAGGGGTTGGGGCCAACGTCCTGACTTTC. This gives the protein CASSLWTGVGANVLTF.

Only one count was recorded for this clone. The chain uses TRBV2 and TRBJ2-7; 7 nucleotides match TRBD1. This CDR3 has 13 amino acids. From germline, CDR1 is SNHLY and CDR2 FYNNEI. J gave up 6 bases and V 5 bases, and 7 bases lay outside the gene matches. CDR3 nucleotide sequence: TGTGCCAGCAGTCGAAGACAGGGTTCCGAGCAGTACTTC. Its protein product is CASSRRQGSEQYF.

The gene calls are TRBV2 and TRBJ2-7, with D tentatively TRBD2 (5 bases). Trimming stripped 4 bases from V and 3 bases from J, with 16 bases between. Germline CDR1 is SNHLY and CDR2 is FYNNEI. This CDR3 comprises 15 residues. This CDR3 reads CASSVRELGSYEQYF. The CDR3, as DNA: TGTGCCAGCAGTGTTCGGGAACTTGGGAGCTACGAGCAGTACTTC.

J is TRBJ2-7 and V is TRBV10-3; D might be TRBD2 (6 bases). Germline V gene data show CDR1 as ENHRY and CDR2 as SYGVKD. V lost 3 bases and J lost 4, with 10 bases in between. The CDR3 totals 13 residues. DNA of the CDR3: TGTGCCATCAGTGAATCGGGACTTTACGAGCAGTACTTC. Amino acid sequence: CAISESGLYEQYF.

CDR3 DNA: TGTGCCACCAGCAGAGTTCGGGAGGACCCCCACGAGCAGTACTTC. Translating gives CATSRVREDPHEQYF. The genes are TRBV15 and TRBJ2-5; 7 bases map to TRBD2. The end of the DNA aligns better with TRBJ2-7, so the J call may be wrong. In germline, CDR1 is LNHNV, CDR2 YYDKDF (reference sequence). The CDR3 contains 15 residues.

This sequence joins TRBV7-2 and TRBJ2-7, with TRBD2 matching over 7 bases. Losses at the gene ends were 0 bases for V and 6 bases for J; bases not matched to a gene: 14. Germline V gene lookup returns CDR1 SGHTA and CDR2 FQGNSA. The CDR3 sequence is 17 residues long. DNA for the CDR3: TGTGCCAGCAGCTTAGCGGGCCCCACTAGCGTACCCGGCGAGCAGTACTTC. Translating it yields CASSLAGPTSVPGEQYF. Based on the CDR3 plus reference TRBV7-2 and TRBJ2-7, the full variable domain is GAGVSQSPSNKVTEKGKDVELRCDPISGHTALYWYRQSLGQGLEFLIYFQGNSAPDKSGLPSDRFSAERTGGSVSTLTIQRTQQEDSAVYLCASSLAGPTSVPGEQYFGPGTRLTVT.

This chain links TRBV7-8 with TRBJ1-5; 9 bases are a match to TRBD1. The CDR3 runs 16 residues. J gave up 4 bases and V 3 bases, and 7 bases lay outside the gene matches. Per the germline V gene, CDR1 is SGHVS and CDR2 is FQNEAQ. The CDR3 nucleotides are TGTGCCAGCAGCTTGGGACAGGGAGGAGGGAATCAGCCCCAGCATTTT. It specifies CASSLGQGGGNQPQHF. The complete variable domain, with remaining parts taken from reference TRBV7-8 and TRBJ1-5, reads GAGVSQSPRYKVAKRGQDVALRCDPISGHVSLFWYQQALGQGPEFLTYFQNEAQLDKSGLPSDRFFAERPEGSVSTLKIQRTQQEDSAVYLCASSLGQGGGNQPQHFGDGTRLSIL.